The 19 T cell receptor beta chains listed next were all sequenced from one sample in a study of Graves' ophthalmopathy and Graves' hyperthyroidism. The TCR beta CDR3 regions underwent amplification from RNA transcripts. Second-round multiplex PCR came after first-round RT-PCR with HTBI primers. TCRdb itself ran the multiplex PCR reads through MiXCR, one entry per CDR3 protein. The data show about 620,000 distinct CDR3 sequences, with 20% to 25% seen just once and around 6.5% held by the top ten. The sequenced sample was peripheral blood. The receptors shown here come from a woman under 30 with stable Graves' hyperthyroidism. Some clones in this sample may be carry-over from other donors' samples.

This clonotype was counted many times. This sequence joins TRBV6-1 and TRBJ1-1, with 7 bases identical to TRBD1. This CDR3 comprises 14 residues. V lost 4 bases and J lost 4; bases outside the gene matches: 6. Germline loops: CDR1 MNHNS, CDR2 SASEGT. CDR3 bases: TGTGCCAGCAGTGCCAGGGGGTTGATCACTGAAGCTTTCTTT. Its protein is CASSARGLITEAFF.

This clonotype was observed at least ten times. The chain recombines TRBV11-2 with TRBJ1-1; no clear D gene. V was clipped by 5 bases and J by 4 bases, with 8 bases between them. The CDR3 covers 12 residues. The germline V gene encodes CDR1 SGHAT and CDR2 FQNNGV. DNA for the CDR3: TGTGCCAGCAGCAAGGGAGCCACTGAAGCTTTCTTT. This codes for CASSKGATEAFF. The whole variable domain, remainder taken from reference TRBV11-2 and TRBJ1-1, is EAGVAQSPRYKIIEKRQSVAFWCNPISGHATLYWYQQILGQGPKLLIQFQNNGVVDDSQLPKDRFSAERLKGVDSTLKIQPAKLEDSAVYLCASSKGATEAFFGQGTRLTVV.

This clonotype was counted a single time. The chain carries TRBV11-2 and TRBJ1-1; D is undetermined. Trimming cost V 5 bases and J 1 base, with 17 bases left between them. Germline CDR1 and CDR2: SGHAT and FQNNGV. The CDR3 contains 16 residues. CDR3 sequence: CASSKVIGGGNTEAFF. The CDR3 nucleotides read TGTGCCAGCAGCAAGGTCATAGGCGGCGGGAACACTGAAGCTTTCTTT.

This clonotype was recorded many times. The chain has TRBV2 and TRBJ1-1; D is possibly TRBD1 (5 bases). The CDR3 sequence is 18 residues long. Germline V gene data show CDR1 as SNHLY and CDR2 as FYNNEI. V gave up 4 bases and J gave up 1 base, with 22 bases separating them. The CDR3, as DNA: TGTGCCAGCAGTGGACCCGCCCCAGGGACTCAGCGGAACACTGAAGCTTTCTTT. It is translated as CASSGPAPGTQRNTEAFF. Combining the CDR3 with reference TRBV2 and TRBJ1-1 gives the whole variable domain EPEVTQTPSHQVTQMGQEVILRCVPISNHLYFYWYRQILGQKVEFLVSFYNNEISEKSEIFDDQFSVERPDGSNFTLKIRSTKLEDSAMYFCASSGPAPGTQRNTEAFFGQGTRLTVV.

This clonotype was picked up many times. The rearrangement uses TRBV27 and TRBJ2-2; D is possibly TRBD1 (5 bases). This CDR3 contains 15 residues. The germline CDR1 and CDR2 sequences are MNHEY and SMNVEV (reference sequence). The germline V and J ends were trimmed by 8 bases and 4 bases, with 17 bases remaining between them. This CDR3 reads CASSPGRVGTGELFF. The CDR3 bases are TGTGCCAGCTCGCCTGGCAGGGTAGGCACCGGGGAGCTGTTTTTT.

This clonotype was observed at least ten times. The rearrangement uses TRBV28 and TRBJ2-7; 12 bases are a match to TRBD2. V lost 7 bases, J lost 3 bases, and 7 bases stayed unmatched. The length of the CDR3 is 15 residues. CDR1 and CDR2 (germline): MDHEN, SYDVKM. CDR3 amino acids: CASTSLAGGHYEQYF. The CDR3 DNA is TGTGCCAGCACTAGTCTAGCGGGGGGGCACTACGAGCAGTACTTC. Based on the CDR3 plus reference TRBV28 and TRBJ2-7, the full variable domain is DVKVTQSSRYLVKRTGEKVFLECVQDMDHENMFWYRQDPGLGLRLIYFSYDVKMKEKGDIPEGYSVSREKKERFSLILESASTNQTSMYLCASTSLAGGHYEQYFGPGTRLTVT.

V is TRBV9 and J is TRBJ2-2; 12 positions match TRBD2. Germline CDR1 SGDLS, CDR2 YYNGEE. This CDR3 spans 21 amino acids. V was clipped by 1 base and J by 3 bases; unmatched bases: 16. CDR3 sequence: CASSVSLTRTSGEEYTGELFF. The CDR3 DNA reads TGTGCCAGCAGCGTAAGCCTTACACGGACTAGCGGGGAGGAGTACACCGGGGAGCTGTTTTTT. Full variable domain (missing parts from reference TRBV9 and TRBJ2-2): DSGVTQTPKHLITATGQRVTLRCSPRSGDLSVYWYQQSLDQGLQFLIQYYNGEERAKGNILERFSAQQFPDLHSELNLSSLELGDSALYFCASSVSLTRTSGEEYTGELFFGEGSRLTVL.

V gene TRBV12-3 or TRBV12-4 combines with J gene TRBJ2-7; D possibly corresponds to TRBD1 (5 bases). Trimming removed 4 bases at V and 4 bases at J, with 14 bases between. This CDR3 contains 14 residues. In DNA form, the CDR3 reads TGTGCCAGCAGTTCCCTTGGGGCAGCTTACGAGCAGTACTTC. Its translation: CASSSLGAAYEQYF.

This clonotype was recorded at least ten times. V is TRBV6-2 or TRBV6-3 and J is TRBJ2-5; D call uncertain. Germline CDR1 and CDR2: MNHEY and SVGEGT. The CDR3 extends over 12 amino acids. V lost 7 bases and J lost 1, with 7 bases in between. The CDR3 sequence: CASNPPQETQYF. Written as DNA, the CDR3 is TGTGCCAGCAACCCACCCCAAGAGACCCAGTACTTC.

With respect to this clonotype: Sequence at one end of the junction differs from germline and may be a read error. V gene TRBV6-1 combines with J gene TRBJ2-5; D could derive from TRBD1 or TRBD2 (6 bases each). The CDR3 extends over 14 amino acids. Germline V lookup: CDR1 MNHNS, CDR2 SASEGT. The CDR3 sequence: CASSPIGGQETKYF. The CDR3 coding sequence is TGTGCCAGCAGTCCCATAGGGGGGCAAGAGACCAAGTACTTC.

The chain joins TRBV15 to TRBJ1-2, with 8 bases lining up with TRBD1. The V segment lost 3 bases and the J segment 1 base; nucleotides outside the gene matches: 10. The CDR3 is 17 residues long. CDR1 is LNHNV, CDR2 YYDKDF, per germline (reference sequence). The CDR3 protein is CATSSPRSDRGNYGYTF. In DNA form, the CDR3 reads TGTGCCACCAGCAGCCCTAGATCCGACAGGGGTAACTATGGCTACACCTTC. The full variable domain, completed using reference TRBV15 and TRBJ1-2, is DAMVIQNPRYQVTQFGKPVTLSCSQTLNHNVMYWYQQKSSQAPKLLFHYYDKDFNNEADTPDNFQSRRPNTSFCFLDIRSPGLGDTAMYLCATSSPRSDRGNYGYTFGSGTRLTVV.

Many counts were recorded for this clonotype. J is TRBJ2-7 and V is TRBV20-1; D is possibly TRBD2 (6 bases). The CDR3 contains 14 residues. V gave up 5 bases and J gave up 0 bases, with 14 bases separating them. Per germline, CDR1 DFQATT and CDR2 SNEGSKA (reference sequence). CDR3 bases: TGCAGTGCTGACGCGGGACTGGACTCCTACGAGCAGTACTTC. This gives the protein CSADAGLDSYEQYF.

This clonotype was recorded many times. The chain is built from TRBV20-1 and TRBJ1-2, with no clear D. CDR1 is DFQATT, CDR2 SNEGSKA, per germline (reference sequence). Trimming took 6 bases from V and 12 from J, leaving 20 bases between them. The CDR3 extends over 12 amino acids. In DNA form, the CDR3 reads TGCAGTGCGCCCACAGCTGCCGGGTATGACACCTTC. Translation: CSAPTAAGYDTF.

This clonotype was counted ten times or more. The V and J genes are TRBV7-6 and TRBJ2-2, with 7 bases lining up with TRBD1. Per the germline V gene, CDR1 is SGHVS and CDR2 is FNYEAQ. This CDR3 has 16 amino acids. The V segment lost 5 bases and the J segment 3 bases; nucleotides outside the gene matches: 9. The DNA for the CDR3 is TGTGCCAGCAGCCCACAACAGGACAGGTACACCGGGGAGCTGTTTTTT. Its protein is CASSPQQDRYTGELFF.

For this clonotype: This may come from a read error, since a much larger clone is one base off. V usage is TRBV19 and J usage is TRBJ2-2; TRBD1 matches 7 bases. The germline V gene encodes CDR1 LNHDA and CDR2 SQIVND (reference sequence). This CDR3 is built from 14 residues. The CDR3 spells CASTNRGRTGELLF. As DNA, the CDR3 is TGTGCCAGTACCAACAGGGGTCGCACCGGGGAGCTGTTGTTT.

J is TRBJ2-7 and V is TRBV6-1; D not resolved. This CDR3 is built from 11 residues. The germline V gene has CDR1 MNHNS and CDR2 SASEGT. V was clipped by 9 bases and J by 3 bases, with 9 bases between them. The CDR3 DNA reads as TGTGCCAGTACGGGCCGCTACGAGCAGTACTTC. Residues: CASTGRYEQYF.

This clonotype showed up just a few times. A much larger clone lies one base from this, so it may be a read error. The chain has TRBV14 and TRBJ2-5; D unresolved. CDR3 length: 12 residues. Germline loops: CDR1 SGHDN, CDR2 FVKESK. V was clipped by 1 base and J by 4 bases, with 4 bases between them. CDR3 in amino acids: CASSQVSETQYF. The CDR3 nucleotides read TGTGCCAGCAGCCAAGTGTCAGAGACCCAGTACTTC.

This clonotype was seen repeatedly, ten times or more. V and J are TRBV12-3 or TRBV12-4 and TRBJ2-2; no reliable D call. The V end lost 3 bases, the J end lost 4 bases, and 6 bases lay between the germline ends. The CDR3 runs to 13 residues. DNA of the CDR3: TGTGCCAGCAGTTTTGAAGTCACCGGGGAGCTGTTTTTT. This encodes CASSFEVTGELFF.

The chain carries TRBV7-9 and TRBJ1-2, with 10 bases fitting TRBD1. This CDR3 has 15 amino acids. V was pared by 4 bases and J by 4 bases, with 6 bases of the junction left unmatched. Looked up from germline, CDR1 is SEHNR and CDR2 is FQNEAQ (reference sequence). The chain's CDR3 is CASSSGTGDTYGYTF. CDR3 sequence (DNA): TGTGCCAGCAGCTCCGGGACAGGGGACACCTATGGCTACACCTTC.